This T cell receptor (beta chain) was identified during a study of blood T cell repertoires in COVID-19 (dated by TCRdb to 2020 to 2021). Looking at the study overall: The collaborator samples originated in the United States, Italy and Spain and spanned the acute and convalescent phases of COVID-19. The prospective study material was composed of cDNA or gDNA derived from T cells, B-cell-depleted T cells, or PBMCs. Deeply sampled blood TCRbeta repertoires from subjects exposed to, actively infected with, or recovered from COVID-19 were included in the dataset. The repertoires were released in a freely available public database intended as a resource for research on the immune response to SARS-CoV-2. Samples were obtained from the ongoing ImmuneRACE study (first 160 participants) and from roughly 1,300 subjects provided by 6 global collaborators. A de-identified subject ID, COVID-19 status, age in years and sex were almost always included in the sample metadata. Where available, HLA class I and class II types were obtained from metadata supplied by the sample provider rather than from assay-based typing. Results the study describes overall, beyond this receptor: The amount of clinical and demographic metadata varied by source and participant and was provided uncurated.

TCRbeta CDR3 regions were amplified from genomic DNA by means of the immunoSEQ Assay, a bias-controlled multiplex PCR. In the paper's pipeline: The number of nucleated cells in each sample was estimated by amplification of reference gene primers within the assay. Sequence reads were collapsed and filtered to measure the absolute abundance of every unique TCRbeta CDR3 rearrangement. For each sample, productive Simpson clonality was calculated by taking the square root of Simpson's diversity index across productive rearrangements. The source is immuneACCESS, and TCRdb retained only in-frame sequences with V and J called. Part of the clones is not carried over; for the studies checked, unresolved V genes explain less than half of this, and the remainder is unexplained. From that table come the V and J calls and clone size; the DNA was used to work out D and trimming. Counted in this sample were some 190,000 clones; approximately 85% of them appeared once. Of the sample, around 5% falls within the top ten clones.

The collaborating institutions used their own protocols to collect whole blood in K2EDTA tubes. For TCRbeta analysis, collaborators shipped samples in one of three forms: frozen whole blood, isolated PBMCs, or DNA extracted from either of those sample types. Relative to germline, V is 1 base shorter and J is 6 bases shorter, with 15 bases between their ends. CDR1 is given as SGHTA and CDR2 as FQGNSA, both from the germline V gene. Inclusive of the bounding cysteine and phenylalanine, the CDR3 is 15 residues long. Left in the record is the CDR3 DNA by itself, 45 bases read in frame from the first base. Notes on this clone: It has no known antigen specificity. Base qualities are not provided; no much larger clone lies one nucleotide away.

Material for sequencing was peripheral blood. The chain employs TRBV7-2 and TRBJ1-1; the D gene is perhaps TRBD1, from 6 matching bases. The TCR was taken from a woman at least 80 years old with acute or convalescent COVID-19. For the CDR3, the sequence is CASSLGDRYNAEAFF. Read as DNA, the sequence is TGTGCCAGCAGCTTAGGAGACAGGTACAATGCTGAAGCTTTCTTT. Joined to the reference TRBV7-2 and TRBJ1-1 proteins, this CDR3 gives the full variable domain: GAGVSQSPSNKVTEKGKDVELRCDPISGHTALYWYRQSLGQGLEFLIYFQGNSAPDKSGLPSDRFSAERTGGSVSTLTIQRTQQEDSAVYLCASSLGDRYNAEAFFGQGTRLTVV.